The entry below gives a single T cell receptor beta chain sequence along with its context. These data belong to a study of blood T cell repertoires in COVID-19. Study overall: Samples came from the United States, Italy and Spain, spanning acute and convalescent COVID-19. PBMCs, B-cell-depleted T cells, or T cells provided the cDNA or gDNA that made up the material.

Germline V gene data show CDR1 as SNHLY and CDR2 as FYNNEI. Trimming removed 7 bases from V and 5 bases from J; junction bases left unmatched: 8. The CDR3 sequence is 16 residues long. Authors' analysis steps: Nucleated cell number was recorded as an estimate derived from reference gene primer amplification. TCRdb's table, derived via immunoSEQ multiplex PCR, lists solely in-frame clones and lacks some. Clonal size and the V and J genes are those of that table, whereas D and trimming came from the DNA. The table includes 200,000 to 250,000 clones, approximately 85% detected once. Seattle's enrolled individuals joined amid active infection and were then monitored longitudinally.

The rearrangement uses TRBV2 and TRBJ2-1; TRBD2 agrees at 13 bases. The TCR comes from a middle-aged man with COVID-19, enrolled during active disease. Source material: peripheral blood. CDR3 region: CASKIRTSGGNNEQFF. Here the CDR3 DNA reads TGTGCCAGCAAAATCCGGACTAGCGGGGGTAACAATGAGCAGTTCTTC.